This T cell receptor beta chain comes out of a study of blood T cell repertoires in COVID-19. At the level of the study: T cells, B-cell-depleted T cells, or PBMCs supplied cDNA or gDNA.

Germline-derived CDR1 and CDR2 are MDHEN and SYDVKM. The CDR3 runs to 16 residues. V shed 6 bases and J 1 base; nucleotides not matched to a gene: 9. Here immunoSEQ multiplex PCR was the method, and the copy in TCRdb shows in-frame clones only, minus some. Counted here are roughly 160,000 clones, 80% to 90% occurring once; the ten biggest clones make up roughly 8%. This sequence was found in a man aged 55 to 70 with acute or convalescent COVID-19. The sample was peripheral blood. The V call is TRBV28, the J call TRBJ2-5; 9 positions match TRBD2. The CDR3 loop reads CASSLASGAGQETQYF. The CDR3 DNA reads TGTGCCAGCAGCCTCGCTAGCGGGGCCGGCCAAGAGACCCAGTACTTC.